The 5 T cell receptor beta chains listed next were all sequenced from one sample in a study of T cell clonality in common variable immunodeficiency. General study findings and limits: Common variable immunodeficiency TCR beta sequences reportedly had fewer deletions and N-nucleotide insertions.

Profiled with immunoSEQ multiplex PCR; TCRdb holds only in-frame clones, not every one. Observed in the sample are around 24,000 clones, none of them singletons. These TCRs' antigens remain unknown. Sequencing was carried out using peripheral blood mononuclear cells. Receptor source: a human donor with common variable immunodeficiency.

This clone was recorded at least ten times. The CDR3 end falls 3 residues outside the read, so it is completed with the germline J gene. V gene TRBV19 combines with J gene TRBJ2-5; TRBD2 matches 14 bases. CDR3 length equals 17 residues. Germline values: CDR1 LNHDA, CDR2 SQIVND (reference sequence). After removal of 5 bases from V and 2 bases from J, the junction contained 7 bases not matched to a gene. The CDR3 is CASSRLAGGPEQETQYF. The sequenced CDR3 bases are TGTGCCAGTAGTCGACTAGCGGGAGGGCCGGAGCAAGAGACC.

At least ten counts were recorded for this clone. The read ends 3 residues shy of where the CDR3 ends; the end is completed using the germline J gene. V usage is TRBV20-1 and J usage is TRBJ2-3; the D gene is possibly TRBD1 (6 bases). Looked up from germline, CDR1 is DFQATT and CDR2 is SNEGSKA (reference sequence). CDR3 size: 13 residues. V was pared by 3 bases and J by 2 bases, with 9 bases between. The CDR3 loop reads CSASRDTTDTQYF. CDR3 DNA (partial): TGCAGTGCTAGCCGGGACACCACAGATACG.

This clone was seen a handful of times. The CDR3 here is CASSPRGAGLGNEQFF. The covered CDR3 bases are TGTGCCAGCAGCCCCCGGGGGGCGGGATTGGGGAATGAG. The J gene is TRBJ2-1, the V gene TRBV7-3, with D perhaps matching TRBD2 (7 bases). Read sequence stops 3 residues before the CDR3 end, and the germline J gene provides the missing end. The CDR3 runs to 16 residues. The V end lost 5 bases, the J end lost 7 bases, and 21 bases lay between the germline ends. Germline-derived CDR1 and CDR2 are SGHTA and FQGTGA.

This clone was detected ten times or more. The CDR3 is cut off 3 residues early in the read; its end comes from the germline J gene. V is TRBV5-1 and J is TRBJ1-2; a possible D gene is TRBD1 (5 bases). V was pared by 7 bases and J by 7 bases, with 14 bases between. CDR1 and CDR2 from the germline V gene are SGHRS and YFSETQ. The CDR3 contains 12 residues. The CDR3 sequence is CASRTARGGYTF. The DNA read from the CDR3 is TGCGCCAGCCGCACAGCTAGGGGTGGC.

This clone was picked up a small number of times. The observed sequence ends 3 residues before the CDR3 terminus, with the missing tail filled in from the germline J gene. V gene TRBV20-1 combines with J gene TRBJ2-3; tentatively, D is TRBD1 (6 bases). Germline values: CDR1 DFQATT, CDR2 SNEGSKA (reference sequence). The V end was cut by 4 bases, the J end by 4 bases, with 18 bases between. The CDR3 extends over 15 amino acids. CDR3 DNA (partial): TGCAGTGCTAAAAGAGGACAGATCAAGGCAGATACG. Translating it yields CSAKRGQIKADT. The full CDR3 reads CSAKRGQIKADTQYF.